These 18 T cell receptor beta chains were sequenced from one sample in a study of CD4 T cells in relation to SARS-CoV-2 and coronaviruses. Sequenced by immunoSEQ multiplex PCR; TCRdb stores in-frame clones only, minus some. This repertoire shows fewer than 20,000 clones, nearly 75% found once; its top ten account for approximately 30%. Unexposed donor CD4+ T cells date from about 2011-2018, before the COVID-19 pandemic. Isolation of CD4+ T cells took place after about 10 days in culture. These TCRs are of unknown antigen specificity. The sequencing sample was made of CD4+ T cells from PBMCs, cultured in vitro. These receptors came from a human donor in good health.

The CDR3 loop is CASSSMGRPIDEQYF. The CDR3 coding sequence is TGCGCCAGCAGCTCGATGGGACGGCCCATCGACGAGCAGTACTTC. The genes are TRBV5-1 and TRBJ2-7; D is possibly TRBD1 or TRBD2 (5 bases each). The CDR3 has 15 residues. Germline CDR1 reads SGHRS; CDR2 reads YFSETQ. Trimming removed 3 bases from V and 5 bases from J, with 18 bases in between. The variable domain in full, with the rest retrieved from reference TRBV5-1 and TRBJ2-7, is KAGVTQTPRYLIKTRGQQVTLSCSPISGHRSVSWYQQTPGQGLQFLFEYFSETQRNKGNFPGRFSGRQFSNSRSEMNVSTLELGDSALYLCASSSMGRPIDEQYFGPGTRLTVT.

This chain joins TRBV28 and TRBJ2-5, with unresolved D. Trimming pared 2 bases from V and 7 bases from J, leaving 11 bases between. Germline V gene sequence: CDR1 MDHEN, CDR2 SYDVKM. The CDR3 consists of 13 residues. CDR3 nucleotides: TGTGCCAGCAGTTTAACCGACGAAGGGACCCAGTACTTC. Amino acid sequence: CASSLTDEGTQYF. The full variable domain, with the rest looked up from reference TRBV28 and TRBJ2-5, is DVKVTQSSRYLVKRTGEKVFLECVQDMDHENMFWYRQDPGLGLRLIYFSYDVKMKEKGDIPEGYSVSREKKERFSLILESASTNQTSMYLCASSLTDEGTQYFGPGTRLLVL.

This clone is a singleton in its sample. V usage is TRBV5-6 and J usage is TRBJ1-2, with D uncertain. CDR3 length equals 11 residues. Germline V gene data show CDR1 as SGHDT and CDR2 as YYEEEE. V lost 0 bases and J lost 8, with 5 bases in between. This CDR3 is CASSLVTGYTF. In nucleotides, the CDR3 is TGTGCCAGCAGCTTGGTGACCGGCTACACCTTC.

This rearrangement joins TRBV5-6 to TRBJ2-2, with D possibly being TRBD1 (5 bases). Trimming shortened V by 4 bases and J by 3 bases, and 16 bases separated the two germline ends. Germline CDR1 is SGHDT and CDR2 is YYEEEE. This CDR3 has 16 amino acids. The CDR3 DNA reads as TGTGCCAGCAGCGAAATCCAGGGCTACGACACCGGGGAGCTGTTTTTT. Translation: CASSEIQGYDTGELFF.

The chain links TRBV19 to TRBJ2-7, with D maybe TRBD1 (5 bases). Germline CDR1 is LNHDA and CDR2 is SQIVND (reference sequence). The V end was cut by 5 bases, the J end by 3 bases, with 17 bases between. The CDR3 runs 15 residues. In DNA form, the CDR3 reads TGTGCCAGTAGTCTCGATGTAGTCCAGGGCTACGAGCAGTACTTC. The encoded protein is CASSLDVVQGYEQYF.

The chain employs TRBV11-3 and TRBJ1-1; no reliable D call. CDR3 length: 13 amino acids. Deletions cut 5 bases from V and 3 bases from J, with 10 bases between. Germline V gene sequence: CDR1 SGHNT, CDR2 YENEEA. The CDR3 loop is CASSRAADTEAFF. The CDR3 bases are TGTGCCAGCAGCCGCGCGGCGGACACTGAAGCTTTCTTT.

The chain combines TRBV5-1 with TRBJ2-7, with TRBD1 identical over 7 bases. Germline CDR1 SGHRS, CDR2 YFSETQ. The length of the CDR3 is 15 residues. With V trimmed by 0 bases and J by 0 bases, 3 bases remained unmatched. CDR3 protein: CASSLGGQNSYEQYF. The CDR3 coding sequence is TGCGCCAGCAGCTTGGGGGGACAGAACTCCTACGAGCAGTACTTC.

Here the CDR3 reads CASSTGQPNQPQHF. The CDR3 DNA sequence: TGTGCCAGCTCAACGGGACAGCCCAATCAGCCCCAGCATTTT. The rearrangement uses TRBV18 and TRBJ1-5; TRBD1 matches at 7 bases. This CDR3 is built from 14 residues. The germline CDR1 and CDR2 sequences are KGHSH and LQKENI. V shed 5 bases, J shed 3 bases, and the junction held 4 bases outside the gene matches.

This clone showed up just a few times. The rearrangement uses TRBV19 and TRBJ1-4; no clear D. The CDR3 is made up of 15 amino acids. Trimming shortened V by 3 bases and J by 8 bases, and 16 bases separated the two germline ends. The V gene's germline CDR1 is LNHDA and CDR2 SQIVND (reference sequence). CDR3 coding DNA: TGTGCCAGTAGTATGTCTGAAAAGCCGTGGGAAAAACTGTTTTTT. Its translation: CASSMSEKPWEKLFF.

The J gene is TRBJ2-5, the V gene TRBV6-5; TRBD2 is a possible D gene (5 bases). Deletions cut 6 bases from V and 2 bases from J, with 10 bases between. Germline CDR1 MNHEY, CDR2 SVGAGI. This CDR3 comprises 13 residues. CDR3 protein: CASRTGFQETQYF. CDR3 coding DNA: TGTGCCAGCAGGACGGGATTTCAAGAGACCCAGTACTTC.

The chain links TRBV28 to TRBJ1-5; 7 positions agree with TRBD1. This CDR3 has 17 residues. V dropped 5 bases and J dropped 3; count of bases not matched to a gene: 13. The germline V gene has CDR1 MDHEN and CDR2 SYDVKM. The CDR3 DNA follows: TGTGCCAGCAGTACACCGGGACAGTACTTCATCAATCAGCCCCAGCATTTT. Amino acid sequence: CASSTPGQYFINQPQHF.

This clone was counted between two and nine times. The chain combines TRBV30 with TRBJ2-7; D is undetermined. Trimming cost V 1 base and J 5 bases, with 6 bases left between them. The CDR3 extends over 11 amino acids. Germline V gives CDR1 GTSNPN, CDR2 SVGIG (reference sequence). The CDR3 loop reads CAWSDRHEQYF. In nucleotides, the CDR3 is TGTGCCTGGAGTGATAGACACGAGCAGTACTTC.

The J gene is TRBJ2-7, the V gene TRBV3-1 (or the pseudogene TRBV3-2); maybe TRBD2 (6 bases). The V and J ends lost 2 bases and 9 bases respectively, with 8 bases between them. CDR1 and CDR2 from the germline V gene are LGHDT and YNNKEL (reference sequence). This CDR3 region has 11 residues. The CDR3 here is CASSQQGGQYF. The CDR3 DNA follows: TGTGCCAGCAGCCAACAGGGAGGGCAGTACTTC.

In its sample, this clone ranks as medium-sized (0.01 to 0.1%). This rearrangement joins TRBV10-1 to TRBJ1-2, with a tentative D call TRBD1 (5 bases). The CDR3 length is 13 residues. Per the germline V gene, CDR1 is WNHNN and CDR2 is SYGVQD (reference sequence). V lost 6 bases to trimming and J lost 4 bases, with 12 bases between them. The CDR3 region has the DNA TGCGCCAGCAGCAGAACTCAGGGCTATGGCTACACCTTC. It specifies CASSRTQGYGYTF.

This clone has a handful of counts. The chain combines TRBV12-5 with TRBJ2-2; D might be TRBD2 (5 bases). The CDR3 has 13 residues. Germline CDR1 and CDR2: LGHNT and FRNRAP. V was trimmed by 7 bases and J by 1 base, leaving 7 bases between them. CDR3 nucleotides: TGTGCTAGTGCCAGCGGGAACACCGGGGAGCTGTTTTTT. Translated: CASASGNTGELFF.

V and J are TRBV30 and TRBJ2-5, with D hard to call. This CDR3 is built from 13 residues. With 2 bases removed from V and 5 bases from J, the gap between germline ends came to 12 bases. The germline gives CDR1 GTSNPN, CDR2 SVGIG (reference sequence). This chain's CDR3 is CAWSSGFRETQYF. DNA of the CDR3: TGTGCCTGGAGTAGTGGCTTTCGCGAGACCCAGTACTTC.

Here the CDR3 DNA reads TGTGCCAGCAGCTTAGGAGGGACCTCCCGAAGTGACTATAATTCACCCCTCCACTTT. Its translation is CASSLGGTSRSDYNSPLHF. The chain couples TRBV7-9 to TRBJ1-6; tentatively, D is TRBD1 (5 bases). Trimming removed 1 base at V and 3 bases at J, with 19 bases between. Germline-derived CDR1 and CDR2 are SEHNR and FQNEAQ (reference sequence). This CDR3 is 19 amino acids long. Full variable domain (outside the CDR3, taken from reference TRBV7-9 and TRBJ1-6): DTGVSQNPRHKITKRGQNVTFRCDPISEHNRLYWYRQTLGQGPEFLTYFQNEAQLEKSRLLSDRFSAERPKGSFSTLEIQRTEQGDSAMYLCASSLGGTSRSDYNSPLHFGNGTRLTVT.

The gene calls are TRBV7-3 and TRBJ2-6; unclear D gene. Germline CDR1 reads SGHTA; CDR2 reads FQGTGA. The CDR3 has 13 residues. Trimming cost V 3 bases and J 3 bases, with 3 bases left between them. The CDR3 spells CASSFGGANVLTF. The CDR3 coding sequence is TGTGCCAGCAGCTTCGGTGGGGCCAACGTCCTGACTTTC.